This T cell receptor (beta chain) was recovered during a study of T cell repertoires in cytomegalovirus infection. At the level of the study: Indications of both CMV infection and matching HLA type were provided by public TCR beta signatures. Study-wide points: Summed frequency of public TCR beta families distinguished CMV carriers with the relevant HLA. HLA-C-restricted CMV-specific TCR beta clonotypes prevailed in the ex vivo response.

About this clonotype itself: Its antigen is still unknown.

One entry per CDR3 protein results from TCRdb running MiXCR on the reads. The table records about 490,000 distinct CDR3 sequences, about 30% of them present only once. V was pared by 6 bases and J by 3 bases, with 11 bases between. CDR3 length: 14 amino acids. In germline, CDR1 is SEHNR, CDR2 FQNEAQ (reference sequence). This receptor was identified in a human donor in good health (CMV status not recorded). Some clones in this sample may be carry-over from other donors' samples. This chain links TRBV7-9 with TRBJ2-2; possible D gene TRBD1, 6 bases. Source material: PBMCs. DNA of the CDR3: TGTGCCAGCAGTCCAGGGGCTGACACCGGGGAGCTGTTTTTT. Translating gives CASSPGADTGELFF.